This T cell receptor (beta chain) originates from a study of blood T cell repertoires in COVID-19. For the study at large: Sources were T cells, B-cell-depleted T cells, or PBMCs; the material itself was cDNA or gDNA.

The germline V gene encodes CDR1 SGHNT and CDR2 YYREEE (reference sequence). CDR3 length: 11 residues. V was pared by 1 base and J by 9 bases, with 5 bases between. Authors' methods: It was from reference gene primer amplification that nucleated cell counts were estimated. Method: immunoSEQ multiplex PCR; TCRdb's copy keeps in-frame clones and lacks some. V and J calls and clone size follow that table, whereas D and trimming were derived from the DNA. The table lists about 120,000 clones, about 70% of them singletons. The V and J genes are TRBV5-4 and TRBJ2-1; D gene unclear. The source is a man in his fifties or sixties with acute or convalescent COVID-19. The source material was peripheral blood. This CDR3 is CASSLFREQFF. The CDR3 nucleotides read TGTGCCAGCAGCTTGTTTCGTGAGCAGTTCTTC.